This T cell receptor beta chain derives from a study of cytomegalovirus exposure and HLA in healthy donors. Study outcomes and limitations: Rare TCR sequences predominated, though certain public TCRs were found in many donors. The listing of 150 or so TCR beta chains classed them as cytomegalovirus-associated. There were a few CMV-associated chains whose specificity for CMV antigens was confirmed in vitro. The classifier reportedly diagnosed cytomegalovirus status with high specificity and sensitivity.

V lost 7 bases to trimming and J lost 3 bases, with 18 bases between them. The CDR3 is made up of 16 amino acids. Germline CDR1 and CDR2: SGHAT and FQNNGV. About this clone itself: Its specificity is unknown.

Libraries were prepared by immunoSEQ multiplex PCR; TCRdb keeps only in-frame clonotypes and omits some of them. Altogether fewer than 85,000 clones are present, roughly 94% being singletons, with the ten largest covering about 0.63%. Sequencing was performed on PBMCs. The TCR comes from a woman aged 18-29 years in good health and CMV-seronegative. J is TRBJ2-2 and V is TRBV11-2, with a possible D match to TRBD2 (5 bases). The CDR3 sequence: CASTLVRMGDTGELFF. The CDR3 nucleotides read TGTGCCAGCACCCTAGTTCGGATGGGAGACACCGGGGAGCTGTTTTTT.